This TCR beta chain was captured by sequencing in a study of graft-versus-host responses after intestinal transplantation. Overall study: Isolated intestinal, liver-intestinal, or multivisceral transplants were what recipients had. The recipients all started with anti-thymocyte globulin induction and then took tacrolimus and steroids for roughly 3 years. Regarding the study as a whole: GvH clones occurred in recipient marrow; some first appeared in ileum or blood. Levels of circulating GvH clones at their peak were associated with early post-transplant HvG declines.

The data were produced by immunoSEQ multiplex PCR, yet TCRdb's version contains in-frame clones alone and is incomplete. This sample carries under 30,000 clones, around 83% of them seen once, and the ten largest clones take 3% to 3.5%. The ends were cut back, 3 bases at V and 2 bases at J, with 2 bases in the middle. CDR1 SGHRS and CDR2 YFSETQ come from the germline V gene. The CDR3 sequence is 11 residues long. On this clone itself: The antigen is undetermined. The identical CDR3 is also encoded by other nucleotide sequences in the sample.

Lymphocytes from graft epithelium and lamina propria were isolated. This chain connects TRBV5-1 to TRBJ2-5; D unresolved. The sequence was obtained from a human patient who received an intestinal transplant, so some T cells may come from the graft donor. Material: ileum tissue, obtained 98 days after intestinal transplantation. The CDR3: CASSSQETQYF. CDR3 DNA sequence: TGCGCCAGCAGCTCGCAAGAGACCCAGTACTTC.